What follows are 15 T cell receptor beta chains derived from one specimen sequenced in a study of T cell responses to AZD1222 COVID-19 vaccine. The method was immunoSEQ multiplex PCR; TCRdb's version includes in-frame clones alone and lacks a portion of them. Here the sample spans approximately 150,000 clones, more than 85% being singletons. The starting material was peripheral blood, obtained 28 days after the second AZD1222 dose. The receptors here all came from an adult who received the AZD1222 COVID-19 vaccine.

J is TRBJ2-2 and V is TRBV4-3; D unresolved. V was clipped by 2 bases and J by 0 bases, with 10 bases between them. CDR1 is LGHNA, CDR2 YSLEER, per germline. CDR3 length: 16 residues. This CDR3 reads CASSQRSVANTGELFF. For the CDR3, the DNA is TGCGCCAGCAGCCAACGCTCAGTCGCGAACACCGGGGAGCTGTTTTTT.

This clone was detected once. The V gene is TRBV14, the J gene TRBJ2-3, with unresolved D. The CDR3 totals 14 residues. V dropped 4 bases and J dropped 1 base, with 9 bases sitting between them. CDR1 SGHDN and CDR2 FVKESK come from the germline V gene. The CDR3 reads CASSLMLGTDTQYF. In DNA, the CDR3 is TGTGCCAGCAGCCTGATGCTCGGCACAGATACGCAGTATTTT.

The sample holds one count of this clone. This CDR3 is also generated by other DNA sequences in the sample. The chain has TRBV24-1 and TRBJ2-7; no firm D call. With 2 bases removed from V and 4 bases from J, the gap between germline ends came to 2 bases. Germline V gene lookup returns CDR1 KGHDR and CDR2 SFDVKD. This CDR3 has 11 amino acids. The CDR3 sequence is CATSDSYEQYF. The CDR3, as DNA: TGTGCCACCAGTGATTCATACGAGCAGTACTTC.

The gene calls are TRBV10-1 and TRBJ2-7; no clear D gene. Germline values: CDR1 WNHNN, CDR2 SYGVQD (reference sequence). This CDR3 region has 15 residues. V shed 2 bases and J shed 4 bases, with 15 bases lying between them. CDR3 coding DNA: TGCGCCAGCAGTGAGCTTAGCTCTGGGTTTTACGAGCAGTACTTC. Protein product: CASSELSSGFYEQYF.

V usage is TRBV6-2 or TRBV6-3 and J usage is TRBJ2-5, with TRBD2 as a possible D gene (5 bases). The germline V gene has CDR1 MNHEY and CDR2 SVGEGT. There are 15 residues in the CDR3. V was clipped by 2 bases and J by 5 bases, with 15 bases between them. CDR3: CASSYRATPGETQYF. The DNA for the CDR3 is TGTGCCAGCAGTTACCGGGCTACCCCGGGGGAGACCCAGTACTTC.

The chain employs TRBV19 and TRBJ1-1; 7 bases are a match to TRBD1. The CDR3 covers 14 residues. The V gene's germline CDR1 is LNHDA and CDR2 SQIVND (reference sequence). The trim removed 3 bases at V and 9 bases at J, leaving 10 bases unmatched. The CDR3 DNA follows: TGTGCCAGTAGTATTAAGGGGGCAGGAAGAAAAGCTTTCTTT. Amino acid sequence: CASSIKGAGRKAFF.

V and J are TRBV19 and TRBJ1-1, with no clear D. From germline, CDR1 is LNHDA and CDR2 SQIVND (reference sequence). CDR3 length: 12 amino acids. V was trimmed by 4 bases and J by 4 bases, leaving 7 bases between them. CDR3 amino acids: CASSTEGTEAFF. The CDR3 DNA sequence: TGTGCCAGTAGTACGGAGGGCACTGAAGCTTTCTTT.

This chain links TRBV3-1 (or the pseudogene TRBV3-2) with TRBJ1-4; D is unclear. CDR1 and CDR2 from the germline V gene are LGHDT and YNNKEL (reference sequence). V lost 0 bases and J 6 bases, leaving 5 bases between the germline ends. The CDR3 contains 13 residues. The CDR3 coding sequence is TGTGCCAGCAGCCAAGAGACCGATGAAAAACTGTTTTTT. Amino acid sequence: CASSQETDEKLFF.

The rearrangement uses TRBV25-1 and TRBJ2-2, with a possible D match to TRBD1 (6 bases). Looked up from germline, CDR1 is MGHDK and CDR2 is SYGVNS. CDR3 length: 15 amino acids. Trimming removed 4 bases from V and 4 bases from J, with 13 bases in between. Here the CDR3 DNA reads TGTGCCAGCAGTGTCTCGCAGGGGCTCACCGGGGAGCTGTTTTTT. This encodes CASSVSQGLTGELFF.

J is TRBJ1-2 and V is TRBV5-4; D ambiguous. The CDR3 consists of 16 residues. V was clipped by 0 bases and J by 0 bases, with 12 bases between them. The V gene's germline CDR1 is SGHNT and CDR2 YYREEE (reference sequence). The CDR3 nucleotides are TGTGCCAGCAGCTTGGAGGGAGGTCTCGCTAACTATGGCTACACCTTC. Amino acids: CASSLEGGLANYGYTF.

This chain links TRBV5-1 with TRBJ2-7, with D unclear. Germline CDR1 and CDR2: SGHRS and YFSETQ. V lost 0 bases and J 2 bases, leaving 9 bases between the germline ends. The CDR3 contains 14 residues. The CDR3 loop reads CASSLAPSPYEQYF. Written as DNA, the CDR3 is TGCGCCAGCAGCTTGGCCCCCAGCCCCTACGAGCAGTACTTC.

The rearrangement links TRBV4-1 to TRBJ1-2; no firm D call. This CDR3 region has 11 residues. In germline, CDR1 is MGHRA, CDR2 YSYEKL. V lost 1 base and J 8 bases, leaving 5 bases between the germline ends. Here the CDR3 reads CASSQAAGYTF. CDR3 DNA: TGCGCCAGCAGCCAAGCGGCGGGCTACACCTTC.

Only a few counts were recorded for this clone. The genes are TRBV6-1 and TRBJ1-4, with 9 bases lining up with TRBD1. CDR1 is MNHNS and CDR2 is SASEGT in the germline V gene. V shed 2 bases and J 5 bases; nucleotides not matched to a gene: 3. The CDR3 is 15 amino acids. The DNA for the CDR3 is TGTGCCAGCAGTGAACAGGGACAGGGAAATGAAAAACTGTTTTTT. Its protein product is CASSEQGQGNEKLFF.

J is TRBJ2-2 and V is TRBV25-1, with 9 bases lining up with TRBD2. From germline, CDR1 is MGHDK and CDR2 SYGVNS. V lost 1 base to trimming and J lost 7 bases; unmatched junction nucleotides: 13. The CDR3 contains 18 residues. The CDR3 protein is CASSEWSGPSGVIGELFF. The CDR3 bases are TGTGCCAGCAGTGAATGGAGTGGGCCTAGCGGGGTTATCGGGGAGCTGTTTTTT.

The rearrangement links TRBV7-9 to TRBJ1-2, with 7 bases identical to TRBD1. The CDR3 is 13 residues long. The V gene's germline CDR1 is SEHNR and CDR2 FQNEAQ (reference sequence). V lost 4 bases and J lost 8; bases outside the gene matches: 7. CDR3 region: CASSSRTGRGYTF. The CDR3 DNA reads TGTGCCAGCAGCTCTAGGACAGGAAGGGGCTACACCTTC. Variable domain in full (rest from reference TRBV7-9 and TRBJ1-2): DTGVSQNPRHKITKRGQNVTFRCDPISEHNRLYWYRQTLGQGPEFLTYFQNEAQLEKSRLLSDRFSAERPKGSFSTLEIQRTEQGDSAMYLCASSSRTGRGYTFGSGTRLTVV.